This is a list of T cell receptor beta chains from one sample in a study of T cell responses to AZD1222 COVID-19 vaccine. Sequencing used immunoSEQ multiplex PCR; TCRdb keeps in-frame clones, though not all of them. The sample consists of about 100,000 clones, 70% to 90% of them appearing once. The specimen comprised peripheral blood, sampled on day 0 of MenACWY control vaccination. These receptors all come from an adult in good health. Each CDR3 is given with its conserved first and last residue. A D gene is named only where the DNA matches it firmly. Clone sizes are given selectively: once, few, many, or a class where the clone is expanded.

J	size	D	V	CDR3	DNA
TRBJ2-1	.	.	TRBV15	CATSRDNMGAGVLNEQFF	TGTGCCACCAGCAGAGATAACATGGGAGCGGGTGTTTTAAATGAGCAGTTCTTC
TRBJ1-2	few	.	TRBV10-3	CAISEDTFVGYTF	TGTGCCATCAGCGAAGACACATTCGTAGGCTACACCTTC
TRBJ2-2	.	.	TRBV11-3	CASSYRGSGELFF	TGTGCCAGCAGCTATCGGGGCTCCGGGGAGCTGTTTTTT
TRBJ2-3	once	.	TRBV25-1	CASSRAGTGDTQYF	TGTGCCAGCAGTCGGGCGGGGACTGGAGATACGCAGTATTTT
TRBJ2-2	few	.	TRBV27	CAPWTNTGELFF	TGTGCCCCGTGGACGAACACCGGGGAGCTGTTTTTT
TRBJ2-6	once	.	TRBV7-3	CASSLTVPSGANVLTF	TGTGCCAGCAGCTTAACGGTCCCTTCTGGGGCCAACGTCCTGACTTTC
TRBJ1-1	.	TRBD1	TRBV28	CASSPQRQGPTEAFF	TGTGCCAGCAGTCCCCAGAGACAGGGGCCCACTGAAGCTTTCTTT
TRBJ1-4	once	TRBD1	TRBV4-1	CASSQGTGAREKLFF	TGCGCCAGCAGCCAAGGAACAGGGGCGAGAGAAAAACTGTTTTTT
TRBJ2-2	.	.	TRBV7-3	CASSVLAGELFF	TGTGCCAGCAGCGTTCTGGCCGGGGAGCTGTTTTTT
TRBJ2-5	.	.	TRBV6-5	CACSQDQETQYF	TGTGCCTGTTCACAGGATCAAGAGACCCAGTACTTC
TRBJ2-1	.	TRBD1	TRBV19	CASRGTGGSYNEQFF	TGTGCCAGTAGAGGGACAGGGGGCTCCTACAATGAGCAGTTCTTC
TRBJ2-3	.	.	TRBV5-8	CASSRRGGTADTQYF	TGTGCCAGCAGCCGTAGGGGGGGTACGGCAGATACGCAGTATTTT
TRBJ1-1	.	TRBD1	TRBV18	CASSPSNPRTGWNTEAFF	TGTGCCAGCTCACCATCTAACCCCCGGACAGGCTGGAACACTGAAGCTTTCTTT
TRBJ2-7	.	.	TRBV11-2	CASGFPGYEQYF	TGTGCCAGTGGGTTTCCAGGCTACGAGCAGTACTTC
TRBJ1-2	.	TRBD1	TRBV28	CASSTRQGNYGYTF	TGTGCCAGCAGTACGCGACAGGGCAACTATGGCTACACCTTC
TRBJ2-7	.	.	TRBV28	CASSWRTTYEQYF	TGTGCCAGCAGTTGGAGGACTACCTACGAGCAGTACTTC
TRBJ2-3	.	.	TRBV5-4	CASSLARFTDTQYF	TGTGCCAGCAGCTTGGCCAGATTCACAGATACGCAGTATTTT
TRBJ1-2	.	TRBD1	TRBV7-9	CASSPPGTDYGYTF	TGTGCCAGCAGCCCGCCAGGGACAGACTATGGCTACACCTTC
TRBJ1-3	.	.	TRBV9	CASSYQNSGNTIYF	TGTGCCAGCAGCTATCAGAACTCTGGAAACACCATATATTTT
TRBJ2-1	.	.	TRBV5-4	CASSLVGRVALEQFF	TGTGCCAGCAGCTTGGTTGGCCGAGTGGCGCTAGAGCAGTTCTTC
TRBJ1-2	once	.	TRBV7-2	CASSSGTSGYGYTF	TGTGCCAGCAGCTCCGGGACATCGGGGTATGGCTACACCTTC
TRBJ1-2	.	.	TRBV19	CASSMGPIRYF	TGTGCCAGTAGTATGGGGCCAATCCGGTACTTC
TRBJ2-7	.	.	TRBV7-2	CASSPRAGTYEQYF	TGTGCCAGCAGCCCAAGGGCAGGGACGTACGAGCAGTACTTC
TRBJ1-6	.	.	TRBV28	CASSLSVGAGNSPLHF	TGTGCCAGCAGTTTATCGGTGGGGGCTGGGAATTCACCCCTCCACTTT
TRBJ1-5	.	.	TRBV28	CASTRSNQPQHF	TGTGCCAGCACGAGATCCAATCAGCCCCAGCATTTT
TRBJ2-1	few	TRBD1	TRBV28	CASSGTGSFNNEQFF	TGTGCCAGCAGTGGGACAGGGTCGTTCAACAATGAGCAGTTCTTC
TRBJ1-5	once	TRBD1	TRBV6-5	CASSSTGGWNQPQHF	TGTGCCAGCAGTTCGACAGGGGGCTGGAATCAGCCCCAGCATTTT
TRBJ2-1	.	TRBD1	TRBV7-9	CASSNRLGQGGEQFF	TGTGCCAGCAGTAATAGGTTGGGACAGGGCGGTGAGCAGTTCTTC
TRBJ1-1	.	TRBD1	TRBV7-3	CASSQTGGKAFF	TGTGCCAGCAGCCAGACAGGGGGCAAAGCTTTCTTT
TRBJ2-1	.	.	TRBV5-1	CASSLVGTGRWFF	TGCGCCAGCAGCTTGGTCGGGACCGGTCGTTGGTTCTTC
TRBJ2-2	.	.	TRBV4-2	CASSRRGEGGELFF	TGTGCCAGCAGCCGTAGGGGGGAAGGCGGGGAGCTGTTTTTT
TRBJ2-2	.	.	TRBV19	CASSPLRGADGELFF	TGTGCCAGTAGTCCTCTCCGGGGCGCAGACGGGGAGCTGTTTTTT
TRBJ2-2	.	TRBD2	TRBV3-1/TRBV3-2	CASSQRASGRAEIDTGELFF	TGTGCCAGCAGCCAGAGGGCTAGCGGGAGGGCCGAGATAGACACCGGGGAGCTGTTTTTT
TRBJ1-1	.	.	TRBV2	CASSAQGVNTEAFF	TGTGCCAGCTCAGCCCAGGGCGTAAACACTGAAGCTTTCTTT
TRBJ2-4	.	.	TRBV19	CASSIRAARGIQYF	TGTGCCAGTAGTATACGGGCCGCGAGAGGCATTCAGTACTTC
TRBJ2-7	.	.	TRBV13	CASSLRYKGSSSENLPNEQYF	TGTGCCAGCAGCCTTCGTTATAAGGGTAGCTCCTCGGAGAACTTGCCCAACGAGCAGTACTTC